Reported below is one TCR beta chain. In the study's own analysis: Amplified reference gene primers provided the basis for estimating nucleated cell counts. The method was immunoSEQ multiplex PCR; TCRdb's version includes in-frame clones alone and lacks a portion of them. V and J calls and clone size are as listed in that table; D and trimming were resolved from the DNA. The sample shows 250,000 to 350,000 clones, approximately 90% of them seen only once. The entry originates in a study of blood T cell repertoires in COVID-19. Background on the study: PBMCs, B-cell-depleted T cells, or T cells were the source of the cDNA or gDNA that made up the material.

CDR3 length: 18 amino acids. With 3 bases clipped from V and 2 bases from J, the junction kept 13 bases outside the gene matches. Germline loops: CDR1 LGHDT, CDR2 YNNKEL (reference sequence). The TCR comes from a man aged 25-45 years with acute or convalescent COVID-19. Sequencing was done on a sample of peripheral blood. The rearrangement uses TRBV3-1 (or the pseudogene TRBV3-2) and TRBJ2-7; 10 bases are a match to TRBD1. The DNA of the CDR3 is TGTGCCAGCAGCCAGCCGGGACAGGGGTACCTAGGTGCCTACGAGCAGTACTTC. It is translated as CASSQPGQGYLGAYEQYF.